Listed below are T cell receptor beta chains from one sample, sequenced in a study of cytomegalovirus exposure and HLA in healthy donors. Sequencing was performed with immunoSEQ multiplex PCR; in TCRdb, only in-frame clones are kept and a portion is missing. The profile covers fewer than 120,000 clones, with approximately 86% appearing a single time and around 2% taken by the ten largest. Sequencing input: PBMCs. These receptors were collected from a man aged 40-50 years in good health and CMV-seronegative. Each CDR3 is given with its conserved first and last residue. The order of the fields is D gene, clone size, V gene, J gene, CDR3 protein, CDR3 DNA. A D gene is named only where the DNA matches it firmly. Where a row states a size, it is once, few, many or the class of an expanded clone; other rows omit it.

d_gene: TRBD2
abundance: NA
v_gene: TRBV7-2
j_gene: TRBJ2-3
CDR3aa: CASRSSGGAYTQYF
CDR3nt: TGTGCCAGCAGGAGTAGCGGGGGGGCGTATACGCAGTATTTT

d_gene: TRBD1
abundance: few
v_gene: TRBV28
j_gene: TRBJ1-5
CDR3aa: CASNLSGRQGRDQPQHF
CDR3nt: TGTGCCAGCAACCTCTCCGGACGACAGGGAAGGGACCAGCCCCAGCATTTT

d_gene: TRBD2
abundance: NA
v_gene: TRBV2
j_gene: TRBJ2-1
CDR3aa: CASGEGGSYNEQFF
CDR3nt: TGTGCCAGCGGGGAGGGAGGGTCCTACAATGAGCAGTTCTTC

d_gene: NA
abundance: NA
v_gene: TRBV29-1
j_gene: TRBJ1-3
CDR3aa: CSVDSDSGGNTIYF
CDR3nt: TGCAGCGTTGACTCGGACTCGGGGGGAAACACCATATATTTT

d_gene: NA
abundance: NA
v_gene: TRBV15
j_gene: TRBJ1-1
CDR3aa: CATSRGGVKQYTEAFF
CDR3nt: TGTGCCACCAGCAGAGGAGGCGTTAAACAATACACTGAAGCTTTCTTT

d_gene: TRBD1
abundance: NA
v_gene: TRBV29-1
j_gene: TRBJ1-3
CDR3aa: CSVEDSGGPSGNTIYF
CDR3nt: TGCAGCGTTGAAGATTCAGGGGGACCCTCTGGAAACACCATATATTTT

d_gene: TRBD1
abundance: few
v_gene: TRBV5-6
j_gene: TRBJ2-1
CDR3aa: CASSLWDRGGDEQFF
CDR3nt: TGTGCCAGCAGCTTGTGGGACAGGGGCGGGGATGAGCAGTTCTTC

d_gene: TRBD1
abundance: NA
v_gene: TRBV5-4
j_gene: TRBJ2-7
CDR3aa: CASSSGQGGEQYF
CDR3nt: TGTGCCAGCAGCTCGGGACAGGGAGGCGAGCAGTACTTC

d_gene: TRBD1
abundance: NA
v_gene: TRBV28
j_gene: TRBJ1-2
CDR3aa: CASRSPGQGVYTF
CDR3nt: TGTGCCAGCAGGTCTCCGGGACAGGGTGTCTACACCTTC

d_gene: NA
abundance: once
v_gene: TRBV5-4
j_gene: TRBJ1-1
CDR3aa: CASRFFGQWNTEAFF
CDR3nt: TGTGCCAGCAGGTTTTTCGGACAGTGGAACACTGAAGCTTTCTTT

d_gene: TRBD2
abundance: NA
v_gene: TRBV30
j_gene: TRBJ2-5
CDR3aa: CAWRLAGRETQYF
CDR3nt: TGTGCCTGGAGACTAGCGGGGCGGGAGACCCAGTACTTC

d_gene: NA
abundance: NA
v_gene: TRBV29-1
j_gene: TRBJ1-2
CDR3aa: CSVEYAENYGYTF
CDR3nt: TGCAGCGTTGAATACGCTGAGAACTATGGCTACACCTTC

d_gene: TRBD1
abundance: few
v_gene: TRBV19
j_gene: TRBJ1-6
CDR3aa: CASSFRDRNSPLHF
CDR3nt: TGTGCCAGTAGCTTCCGGGACAGGAATTCACCCCTCCACTTT

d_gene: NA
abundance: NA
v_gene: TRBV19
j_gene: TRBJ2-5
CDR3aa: CASSILFFAQSQETQYF
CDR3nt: TGTGCCAGTAGTATCCTTTTCTTTGCACAGTCCCAAGAGACCCAGTACTTC

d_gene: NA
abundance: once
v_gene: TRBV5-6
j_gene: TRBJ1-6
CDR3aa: CASRARRGGSYNSPLHF
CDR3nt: TGTGCCAGCAGGGCGCGGAGGGGAGGATCCTATAATTCACCCCTCCACTTT

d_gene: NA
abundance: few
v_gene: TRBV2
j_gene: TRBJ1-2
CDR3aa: CASGDSLLYGYTF
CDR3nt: TGTGCCAGCGGAGACAGCTTACTCTATGGCTACACCTTC

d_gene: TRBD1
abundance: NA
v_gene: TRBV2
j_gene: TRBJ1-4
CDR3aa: CASSGTGLREKLFF
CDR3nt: TGTGCCAGCAGTGGGACAGGGTTACGTGAAAAACTGTTTTTT

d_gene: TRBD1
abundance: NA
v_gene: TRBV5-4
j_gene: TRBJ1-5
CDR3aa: CASSVTGGENNQPQHF
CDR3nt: TGTGCCAGCAGCGTGACAGGGGGTGAGAACAATCAGCCCCAGCATTTT

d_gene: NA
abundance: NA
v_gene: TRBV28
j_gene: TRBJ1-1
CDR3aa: CASSRPGGEAFF
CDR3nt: TGTGCCAGCAGCCGACCGGGGGGTGAAGCTTTCTTT

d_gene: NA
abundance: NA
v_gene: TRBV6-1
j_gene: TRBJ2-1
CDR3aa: CASTWGRVNNEQFF
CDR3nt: TGTGCCAGCACCTGGGGCCGGGTTAACAATGAGCAGTTCTTC

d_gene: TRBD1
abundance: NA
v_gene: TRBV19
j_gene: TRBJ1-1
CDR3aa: CASSLGTGIRAFF
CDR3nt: TGTGCCAGTAGTCTCGGGACAGGGATTAGGGCTTTCTTT

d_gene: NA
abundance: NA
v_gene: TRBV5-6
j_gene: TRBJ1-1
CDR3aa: CASSWGEGEAFF
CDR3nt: TGTGCCAGCAGCTGGGGGGAAGGGGAAGCTTTCTTT

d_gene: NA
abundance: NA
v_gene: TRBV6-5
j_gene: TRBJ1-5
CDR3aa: CASTQFAGGQPQHF
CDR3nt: TGTGCCAGCACCCAATTCGCGGGGGGCCAGCCCCAGCATTTT

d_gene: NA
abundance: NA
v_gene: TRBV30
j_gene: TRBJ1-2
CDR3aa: CACPSNYGYTF
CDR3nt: TGTGCCTGCCCCTCTAACTATGGCTACACCTTC

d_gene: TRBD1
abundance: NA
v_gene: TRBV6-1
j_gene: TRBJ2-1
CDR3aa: CASRGQGYNEQFF
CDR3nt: TGTGCCAGCAGAGGACAGGGTTACAATGAGCAGTTCTTC

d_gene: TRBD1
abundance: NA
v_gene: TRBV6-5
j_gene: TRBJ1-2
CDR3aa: CASSKPGQGVRYTF
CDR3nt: TGTGCCAGCAGTAAACCGGGACAGGGTGTCCGCTACACCTTC

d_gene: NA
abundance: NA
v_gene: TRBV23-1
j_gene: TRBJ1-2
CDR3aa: CASSQSPDYGYTF
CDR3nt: TGCGCCAGCAGTCAATCCCCAGACTATGGCTACACCTTC

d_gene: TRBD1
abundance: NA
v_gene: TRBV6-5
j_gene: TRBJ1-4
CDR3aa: CASSYSRTGSEKLFF
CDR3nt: TGTGCCAGCAGTTACTCTAGGACAGGGAGTGAAAAACTGTTTTTT

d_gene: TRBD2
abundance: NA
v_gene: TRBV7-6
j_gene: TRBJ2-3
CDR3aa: CASSGSRGGRSTDTQYF
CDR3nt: TGTGCCAGCAGCGGTAGCCGGGGGGGCAGGAGCACAGATACGCAGTATTTT

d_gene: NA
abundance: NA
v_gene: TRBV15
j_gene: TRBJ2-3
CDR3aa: CATSRAGSTDTQYF
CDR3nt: TGTGCCACCAGCAGAGCGGGTAGCACAGATACGCAGTATTTT

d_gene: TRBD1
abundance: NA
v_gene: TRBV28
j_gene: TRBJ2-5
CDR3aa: CASSSTGTGDQETQYF
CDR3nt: TGTGCCAGCAGTTCCACCGGGACAGGGGACCAAGAGACCCAGTACTTC

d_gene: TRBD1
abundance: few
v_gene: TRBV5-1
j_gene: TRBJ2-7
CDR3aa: CASSLTGGGYEQYF
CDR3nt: TGCGCCAGCAGCTTGACAGGGGGAGGCTACGAGCAGTACTTC

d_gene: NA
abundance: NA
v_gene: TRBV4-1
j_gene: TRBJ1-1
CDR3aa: CASSQDPSGENTEAFF
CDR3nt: TGCGCCAGCAGCCAAGACCCCTCGGGGGAGAACACTGAAGCTTTCTTT

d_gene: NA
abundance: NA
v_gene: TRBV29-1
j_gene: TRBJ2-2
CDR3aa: CSVDRGYTGELFF
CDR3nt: TGCAGCGTTGACAGGGGATACACCGGGGAGCTGTTTTTT

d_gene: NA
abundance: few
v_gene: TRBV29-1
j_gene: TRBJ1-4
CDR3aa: CSVETGSAGREKLFF
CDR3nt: TGCAGCGTTGAAACAGGGTCGGCAGGGAGAGAAAAACTGTTTTTT

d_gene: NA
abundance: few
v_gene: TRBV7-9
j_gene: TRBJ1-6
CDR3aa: CASSLRGTYNSPLHF
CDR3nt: TGTGCCAGCAGCTTAAGGGGGACCTATAATTCACCCCTCCACTTT

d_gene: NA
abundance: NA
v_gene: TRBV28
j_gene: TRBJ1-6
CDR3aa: CASTGGGTTGISPLHF
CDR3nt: TGTGCCAGCACCGGGGGGGGAACTACAGGGATTTCACCCCTCCACTTT

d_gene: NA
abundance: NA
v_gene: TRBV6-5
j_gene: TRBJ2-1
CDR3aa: CASSYSRGYNEQFF
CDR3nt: TGTGCCAGCAGTTACTCCAGGGGATACAATGAGCAGTTCTTC

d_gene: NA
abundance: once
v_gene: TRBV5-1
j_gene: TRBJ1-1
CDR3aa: CASMPGGGRVNTEAFF
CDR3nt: TGCGCCAGCATGCCGGGGGGCGGAAGGGTGAACACTGAAGCTTTCTTT

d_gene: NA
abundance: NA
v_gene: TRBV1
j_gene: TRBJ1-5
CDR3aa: CTSSPLGQEGVDSNQPQHF
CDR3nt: TGCACCAGCAGCCCTCTGGGACAGGAAGGGGTTGATAGCAATCAGCCCCAGCATTTT

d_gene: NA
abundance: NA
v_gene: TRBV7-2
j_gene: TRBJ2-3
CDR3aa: CASSLVSSTDTQYF
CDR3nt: TGTGCCAGCAGCTTAGTATCCAGCACAGATACGCAGTATTTT

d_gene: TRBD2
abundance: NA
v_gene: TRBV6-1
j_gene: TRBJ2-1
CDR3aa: CASRGAGVSGEQFF
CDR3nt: TGTGCCAGCAGAGGAGCGGGGGTCTCCGGTGAGCAGTTCTTC

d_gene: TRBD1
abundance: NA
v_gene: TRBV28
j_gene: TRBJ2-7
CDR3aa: CASSLPTGGAYEQYF
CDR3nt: TGTGCCAGCAGTTTACCGACAGGGGGAGCCTACGAGCAGTACTTC

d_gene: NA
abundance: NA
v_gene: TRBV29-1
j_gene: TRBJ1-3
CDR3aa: CSVRGQGNTIYF
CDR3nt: TGCAGCGTGCGTGGACAAGGAAACACCATATATTTT